The TCR beta chain under discussion was sequenced for a study of blood T cell repertoires in COVID-19. Study-wide context: Both acute and convalescent COVID-19 samples were obtained from the United States, Italy and Spain. Nucleic acid was either cDNA or gDNA, and it came from T cells, B-cell-depleted T cells, or PBMCs.

CDR3 length: 16 amino acids. Germline V gives CDR1 SGDLS, CDR2 YYNGEE. With 3 bases clipped from V and 3 bases from J, the junction kept 9 bases outside the gene matches. In Cohort 3, a recovered donor had either two negative PCRs, clearance, or symptom resolution. The assay was immunoSEQ multiplex PCR, and TCRdb's table has in-frame clones only and misses some. This repertoire shows approximately 300,000 clones, approximately 90% found once; its top ten account for about 6%. The source material was PBMCs or T cells enriched from blood (not recorded which). The chain uses TRBV9 and TRBJ2-7; the match to TRBD2 covers 10 bases. This TCR derives from a woman in her 30s who had recovered from COVID-19. CDR3 residues: CASSANVAGGRYEQYF. The DNA of the CDR3 is TGTGCCAGCAGCGCCAACGTAGCGGGGGGCCGCTACGAGCAGTACTTC.